These 32 T cell receptor beta chains were sequenced from one sample in a study of blood T cell repertoires in COVID-19. Libraries were prepared by immunoSEQ multiplex PCR; TCRdb keeps only in-frame clonotypes and omits some of them. The repertoire consists of roughly 100,000 clones, with around 87% occurring once and the leading ten covering over 2.5%. The material sequenced was peripheral blood. The origin of the receptors is a man aged 50 to 59 with active or convalescent COVID-19.

The chain's CDR3 is CASSVSGVATEAFF. The CDR3 DNA reads as TGCGCCAGCAGTGTCTCCGGGGTTGCCACTGAAGCTTTCTTT. The chain carries TRBV10-1 and TRBJ1-1, with unresolved D. CDR1 is WNHNN, CDR2 SYGVQD, per germline (reference sequence). V was clipped by 4 bases and J by 4 bases, with 13 bases between them. The CDR3 extends over 14 amino acids.

CDR3 bases: TGTGCCAGCAGCTTAGCCATCCAGGACACTGAAGCTTTCTTT. This encodes CASSLAIQDTEAFF. The chain joins TRBV7-2 to TRBJ1-1; D unclear. With 0 bases removed from V and 3 bases from J, the gap between germline ends came to 8 bases. Germline CDR1 reads SGHTA; CDR2 reads FQGNSA. This CDR3 is 14 amino acids long.

This chain links TRBV28 with TRBJ1-6, with 9 bases lining up with TRBD1. The junction had 7 bases not matched to a gene; V was cut back by 7 bases and J by 6 bases. Germline V gene sequence: CDR1 MDHEN, CDR2 SYDVKM. The CDR3 extends over 15 amino acids. The DNA for the CDR3 is TGTGCCAGCAACAGCGGACAGGGGAGTAATTCACCCCTCCACTTT. The encoded protein is CASNSGQGSNSPLHF.

CDR3 DNA: TGTGCCAGCAGCCAAGTAATGACAGGTTTGAGAAGCAATCAGCCCCAGCATTTT. The encoded protein is CASSQVMTGLRSNQPQHF. The chain is built from TRBV4-2 and TRBJ1-5; D perhaps matches TRBD1 (6 bases). The V end was cut by 1 base, the J end by 1 base, with 17 bases between. The CDR3 extends over 18 amino acids. Germline values: CDR1 LGHNA, CDR2 YNFKEQ.

The chain joins TRBV7-6 to TRBJ2-2, with 11 bases fitting TRBD2. This CDR3 is built from 15 residues. J gave up 5 bases and V 5 bases, and 4 bases lay outside the gene matches. Germline V gene sequence: CDR1 SGHVS, CDR2 FNYEAQ. The CDR3 loop is CASSPTSGETGELFF. The CDR3 DNA follows: TGTGCCAGCAGCCCGACTAGCGGGGAAACCGGGGAGCTGTTTTTT.

The rearrangement uses TRBV25-1 and TRBJ1-1; D is ambiguous. The CDR3 is made up of 13 amino acids. The V end lost 5 bases, the J end lost 5 bases, and 12 bases lay between the germline ends. Germline V gene data show CDR1 as MGHDK and CDR2 as SYGVNS. The CDR3 protein is CASSRTEGTEAFF. In DNA, the CDR3 is TGTGCCAGCAGTAGGACTGAAGGGACTGAAGCTTTCTTT.

The CDR3 region has the DNA TGTGCCAGCAGCCAAGATACTAGTGGGGCCGGGGAGCTGTTTTTT. Amino acids: CASSQDTSGAGELFF. The chain combines TRBV3-1 (or the pseudogene TRBV3-2) with TRBJ2-2; D is perhaps TRBD2 (5 bases). Between the trimmed V and J ends, which lost 0 bases and 6 bases, there was a span of 11 bases. The CDR3 spans 15 residues. Germline V gene data show CDR1 as LGHDT and CDR2 as YNNKEL (reference sequence).

This chain links TRBV19 with TRBJ2-7; D possibly corresponds to TRBD1 (5 bases). Looked up from germline, CDR1 is LNHDA and CDR2 is SQIVND (reference sequence). The CDR3 is 13 amino acids. V lost 3 bases and J lost 7, with 13 bases in between. CDR3 nucleotide sequence: TGTGCCAGTAGTATTTCCCAGGGAAGGGAGCAGTACGTC. Its translation: CASSISQGREQYV.

This chain connects TRBV11-2 to TRBJ2-3; 11 positions agree with TRBD2. Germline CDR1 is SGHAT and CDR2 is FQNNGV. The CDR3 is made up of 19 amino acids. V lost 0 bases and J lost 4; bases outside the gene matches: 12. The CDR3 nucleotides are TGTGCCAGCAGCTTAGACCTCACTAGCGGGGGCAATGGGGCAGATACGCAGTATTTT. This gives the protein CASSLDLTSGGNGADTQYF. Drawing the rest from reference TRBV11-2 and TRBJ2-3, the complete variable domain is EAGVAQSPRYKIIEKRQSVAFWCNPISGHATLYWYQQILGQGPKLLIQFQNNGVVDDSQLPKDRFSAERLKGVDSTLKIQPAKLEDSAVYLCASSLDLTSGGNGADTQYFGPGTRLTVL.

The V and J genes are TRBV29-1 and TRBJ1-3, with 11 bases fitting TRBD1. From germline, CDR1 is SQVTM and CDR2 ANQGSEA. This CDR3 spans 13 amino acids. Trimming cost V 6 bases and J 8 bases; bases outside gene matches: 6. CDR3 sequence: CSVGQGASDTIYF. For the CDR3, the DNA is TGCAGCGTAGGACAGGGGGCTTCGGACACCATATATTTT. Full variable domain (missing parts from reference TRBV29-1 and TRBJ1-3): SAVISQKPSRDICQRGTSLTIQCQVDSQVTMMFWYRQQPGQSLTLIATANQGSEATYESGFVIDKFPISRPNLTFSTLTVSNMSPEDSSIYLCSVGQGASDTIYFGEGSWLTVV.

This clone was observed a single time. The chain uses TRBV30 and TRBJ2-3; 8 bases are a match to TRBD2. Germline assignment: CDR1 GTSNPN and CDR2 SVGIG (reference sequence). V shed 4 bases, J shed 4 bases, and the junction held 10 bases outside the gene matches. The CDR3 is 15 residues long. CDR3 amino acids: CAWKPGGPVADTQYF. The CDR3 bases are TGTGCCTGGAAGCCGGGGGGGCCCGTAGCAGATACGCAGTATTTT.

The gene calls are TRBV11-2 and TRBJ2-2; D is unresolved. Germline CDR1 reads SGHAT; CDR2 reads FQNNGV. This CDR3 region has 13 residues. V was pared by 5 bases and J by 3 bases, with 7 bases between. This CDR3 is CASSTQYTGELFF. The CDR3 nucleotides are TGTGCCAGCAGCACCCAGTACACCGGGGAGCTGTTTTTT.

The chain couples TRBV14 to TRBJ2-7; tentative D call: TRBD2 (6 bases). The CDR3 loop spans 13 amino acids. V lost 1 base, J lost 7 bases, and 11 bases lay in between. Germline values: CDR1 SGHDN, CDR2 FVKESK. As DNA, the CDR3 is TGTGCCAGCAGCCAAGTGCGAGGAGGGGAGCAGTACGTC. Protein sequence: CASSQVRGGEQYV.

The chain links TRBV18 to TRBJ1-2; D perhaps matches TRBD1 (5 bases). V was clipped by 4 bases and J by 8 bases, with 14 bases between them. This CDR3 is 13 amino acids long. The germline gives CDR1 KGHSH, CDR2 LQKENI. CDR3 residues: CASSLRDGRGYTF. CDR3 DNA: TGTGCCAGCTCACTCCGGGACGGGAGAGGCTACACCTTC. The variable domain in full, with the rest retrieved from reference TRBV18 and TRBJ1-2, is NAGVMQNPRHLVRRRGQEARLRCSPMKGHSHVYWYRQLPEEGLKFMVYLQKENIIDESGMPKERFSAEFPKEGPSILRIQQVVRGDSAAYFCASSLRDGRGYTFGSGTRLTVV.

This clone has a handful of counts. The chain is built from TRBV7-6 and TRBJ2-3; possible D gene TRBD2, 6 bases. The germline CDR1 and CDR2 sequences are SGHVS and FNYEAQ. This CDR3 comprises 15 residues. With 1 base removed from V and 0 bases from J, the gap between germline ends came to 8 bases. In DNA form, the CDR3 reads TGTGCCAGCAGCTTAGGGGGGACTAGCACAGATACGCAGTATTTT. Translation: CASSLGGTSTDTQYF.

In its sample, this clone was seen once. This chain links TRBV18 with TRBJ2-3; 10 bases agree with TRBD1. The trim removed 0 bases at V and 4 bases at J, leaving 4 bases unmatched. There are 16 residues in the CDR3. Germline-derived CDR1 and CDR2 are KGHSH and LQKENI. CDR3 sequence: CASSPPKGQGADTQYF. The CDR3 DNA follows: TGTGCCAGCTCACCACCGAAAGGACAGGGGGCAGATACGCAGTATTTT.

CDR3 residues: CASSSVSGGENEQFF. The CDR3 DNA sequence: TGTGCCAGCAGCTCCGTGAGCGGGGGGGAGAATGAGCAGTTCTTC. The chain recombines TRBV7-2 with TRBJ2-1; 10 bases are a match to TRBD2. The trim removed 4 bases at V and 7 bases at J, leaving 7 bases unmatched. The CDR3 is 15 amino acids. Germline V gene sequence: CDR1 SGHTA, CDR2 FQGNSA.

The chain links TRBV6-5 to TRBJ1-5, with D unclear. This CDR3 is built from 13 residues. Deletions cut 8 bases from V and 0 bases from J, with 8 bases between. Germline CDR1 is MNHEY and CDR2 is SVGAGI. DNA of the CDR3: TGTGCCAGCGGAGTTTATAGCAATCAGCCCCAGCATTTT. The encoded protein is CASGVYSNQPQHF.

V gene TRBV27 combines with J gene TRBJ1-2, with TRBD1 matching over 8 bases. Trimming cost V 2 bases and J 4 bases; bases outside gene matches: 12. Germline V gene sequence: CDR1 MNHEY, CDR2 SMNVEV (reference sequence). This CDR3 is built from 17 residues. In DNA, the CDR3 is TGTGCCAGCAGTTTAACACACTTTCGCGGGACAGGCTATGGCTACACCTTC. Amino acids: CASSLTHFRGTGYGYTF.

The V call is TRBV6-5, the J call TRBJ1-2, with a tentative D call TRBD1 (6 bases). The V and J ends lost 4 bases and 3 bases respectively, with 15 bases between them. Germline values: CDR1 MNHEY, CDR2 SVGAGI. The CDR3 is 15 amino acids. CDR3 bases: TGTGCCAGCAGTTCTAAACAGGGCTTTGACTATGGCTACACCTTC. It codes for CASSSKQGFDYGYTF.

This chain uses TRBV6-5 with TRBJ1-1; 8 nucleotides agree with TRBD1. This CDR3 region has 15 residues. V was clipped by 6 bases and J by 4 bases; unmatched bases: 10. In germline, CDR1 is MNHEY, CDR2 SVGAGI. The CDR3 sequence is CASRRAGQGTTEAFF. In DNA, the CDR3 is TGTGCCAGCAGAAGAGCTGGACAGGGTACCACTGAAGCTTTCTTT.

The CDR3 loop is CASSEQGRVTEAFF. The CDR3, as DNA: TGTGCCAGCAGTGAACAGGGGAGGGTCACTGAAGCTTTCTTT. The rearrangement joins TRBV25-1 to TRBJ1-1; D is perhaps TRBD1 (6 bases). Germline loops: CDR1 MGHDK, CDR2 SYGVNS. Trimming removed 2 bases from V and 4 bases from J, with 11 bases in between. This CDR3 is built from 14 residues.

CDR3 protein: CAPRPGVGSGANVLTF. For the CDR3, the DNA is TGTGCCCCACGCCCGGGGGTGGGCTCTGGGGCCAACGTCCTGACTTTC. The genes are TRBV5-3 and TRBJ2-6; tentative D call: TRBD2 (6 bases). TRBV5-3 qualifies as an ORF whose function is uncertain. The CDR3 totals 16 residues. V lost 10 bases to trimming and J lost 0 bases, with 17 bases between them.

V gene TRBV3-1 (or the pseudogene TRBV3-2) combines with J gene TRBJ1-3; 7 bases line up with TRBD1. V gave up 1 base and J gave up 5 bases; unmatched junction bases: 2. The CDR3 sequence is 14 residues long. Germline values: CDR1 LGHDT, CDR2 YNNKEL (reference sequence). The CDR3 spells CASSQGGQRNTIYF. CDR3 nucleotide sequence: TGTGCCAGCAGCCAAGGGGGACAGAGAAACACCATATATTTT.

The rearrangement links TRBV5-6 to TRBJ2-7; D perhaps matches TRBD1 (6 bases). The CDR3 is 16 residues long. Germline V gene sequence: CDR1 SGHDT, CDR2 YYEEEE. Trimming removed 0 bases from V and 0 bases from J, with 13 bases in between. The DNA for the CDR3 is TGTGCCAGCAGCTTGGCGGCTAGGACAGACTCCTACGAGCAGTACTTC. Translated: CASSLAARTDSYEQYF. The full variable domain, completed using reference TRBV5-6 and TRBJ2-7, is DAGVTQSPTHLIKTRGQQVTLRCSPKSGHDTVSWYQQALGQGPQFIFQYYEEEERQRGNFPDRFSGHQFPNYSSELNVNALLLGDSALYLCASSLAARTDSYEQYFGPGTRLTVT.

The count of this clone is one. The chain joins TRBV13 to TRBJ2-1; perhaps TRBD2 as D (6 bases). The CDR3 is made up of 15 amino acids. Germline loops: CDR1 PRHDT, CDR2 FYEKMQ (reference sequence). The ends were cut back, 0 bases at V and 6 bases at J, with 12 bases in the middle. Here the CDR3 reads CASSLGTSFGNEQFF. The DNA of the CDR3 is TGTGCCAGCAGCTTAGGGACTAGTTTCGGCAATGAGCAGTTCTTC.

The J gene is TRBJ2-3, the V gene TRBV7-2; D gene uncertain. The V gene lost 5 bases and the J gene lost 5 bases, with 8 bases spanning the gap. The CDR3 covers 12 residues. CDR1 and CDR2 (germline): SGHTA, FQGNSA. The CDR3 protein is CASSRVLDTQYF. CDR3 nucleotides: TGTGCCAGCAGCCGAGTCCTAGATACGCAGTATTTT.

The chain carries TRBV29-1 and TRBJ1-2; 10 nucleotides agree with TRBD1. The V and J ends lost 7 bases and 7 bases, in that order; junction bases with no gene match: 6. Looked up from germline, CDR1 is SQVTM and CDR2 is ANQGSEA. This CDR3 contains 12 residues. Here the CDR3 DNA reads TGCAGCGCCCAGGACAGGGGGGCTGGCTACACCTTC. This gives the protein CSAQDRGAGYTF.

The V gene is TRBV28, the J gene TRBJ2-7, with 9 bases aligning to TRBD1. The CDR3 is made up of 15 amino acids. Unmatched junction bases numbered 8, after V lost 5 bases and J lost 3 bases. Germline V lookup: CDR1 MDHEN, CDR2 SYDVKM. The CDR3 nucleotides are TGTGCCAGCAGTCGCCCCGGGACAGGGTACTACGAGCAGTACTTC. Amino acids: CASSRPGTGYYEQYF.

Only one count was recorded for this clone. The chain links TRBV6-5 to TRBJ1-2; 7 positions agree with TRBD1. CDR1 is MNHEY, CDR2 SVGAGI, per germline. CDR3 size: 14 residues. V lost 0 bases to trimming and J lost 8 bases; unmatched junction nucleotides: 6. The CDR3 here is CASSYSDSGGGYTF. The CDR3 nucleotides read TGTGCCAGCAGTTACTCGGATTCAGGGGGAGGCTACACCTTC.

V usage is TRBV6-5 and J usage is TRBJ1-5; 7 positions agree with TRBD1. CDR1 is MNHEY, CDR2 SVGAGI, per germline. The CDR3 runs 13 residues. V trimming: 4 bases; J trimming: 5 bases; junction bases outside the gene matches: 2. CDR3: CASSSQGDQPQHF. As DNA, the CDR3 is TGTGCCAGCAGTTCGCAGGGGGATCAGCCCCAGCATTTT.

V usage is TRBV11-2 and J usage is TRBJ2-1; the D gene is possibly TRBD1 (6 bases). Germline CDR1 is SGHAT and CDR2 is FQNNGV. The CDR3 loop spans 14 amino acids. V dropped 6 bases and J dropped 2 bases, with 11 bases sitting between them. The CDR3 DNA reads as TGTGCCAGCAGTCGGCGGACAGCCTACAATGAGCAGTTCTTC. It translates to CASSRRTAYNEQFF.